Listed here are 30 T cell receptor beta chains from one sample, sequenced in a study of blood T cell repertoires in COVID-19. Some clones are missing from TCRdb's copy, which holds only in-frame ones; the method was immunoSEQ multiplex PCR. The sample lists over 25,000 clones, roughly nine tenths seen once, with about 8% in the top ten. Source material: peripheral blood. Receptors originate from a man in his 70s with active or convalescent COVID-19.

The chain uses TRBV10-1 and TRBJ2-7; TRBD2 agrees at 7 bases. Per the germline V gene, CDR1 is WNHNN and CDR2 is SYGVQD (reference sequence). This CDR3 has 13 residues. Trimming at V came to 8 bases and at J to 0 bases, leaving 4 bases not matched to a gene. The CDR3 DNA sequence: TGCGCCAGCGTGGGAGGGGCCTCCTACGAGCAGTACGTC. Translated, it gives CASVGGASYEQYV.

The chain joins TRBV24-1 to TRBJ2-3; D perhaps matches TRBD1 (5 bases). Germline CDR1 KGHDR, CDR2 SFDVKD. The germline V and J ends were trimmed by 2 bases and 2 bases, with 16 bases remaining between them. This CDR3 contains 17 residues. The CDR3 spells CATSDSQGVGSTDTQYF. Here the CDR3 DNA reads TGTGCCACCAGTGATTCTCAGGGCGTTGGGTCCACAGATACGCAGTATTTT.

The V call is TRBV9, the J call TRBJ2-1; 8 positions agree with TRBD2. This CDR3 has 18 residues. Germline V lookup: CDR1 SGDLS, CDR2 YYNGEE. V lost 4 bases to trimming and J lost 2 bases; unmatched junction nucleotides: 14. DNA of the CDR3: TGTGCCAGCAGCAAACGACCTATAGCGGGAACGACCTACAATGAGCAGTTCTTC. It specifies CASSKRPIAGTTYNEQFF.

The CDR3 is CASSTHRNSRETQYF. Here the CDR3 DNA reads TGTGCCAGCAGCACCCACCGGAACAGTCGGGAGACCCAGTACTTC. J is TRBJ2-5 and V is TRBV5-8; D is unclear. Trimming shortened V by 4 bases and J by 5 bases, and 18 bases separated the two germline ends. The CDR3 extends over 15 amino acids. CDR1 and CDR2 (germline): SGHTS, YDEGEE.

This clone has a handful of counts. V and J are TRBV30 and TRBJ1-5; D gene unclear. The CDR3 is 14 amino acids. Trimming stripped 0 bases from V and 6 bases from J, with 12 bases between. The germline CDR1 and CDR2 sequences are GTSNPN and SVGIG (reference sequence). DNA of the CDR3: TGTGCCTGGAGTGTACCTCGGGGAATTCAGCCCCAGCATTTT. Encoded protein: CAWSVPRGIQPQHF.

The chain recombines TRBV4-2 with TRBJ1-2; 9 nucleotides agree with TRBD1. After removal of 3 bases from V and 8 bases from J, the junction contained 19 bases not matched to a gene. CDR3 length: 18 amino acids. Germline loops: CDR1 LGHNA, CDR2 YNFKEQ. This chain's CDR3 is CASSQAGQGRWTVWGYTF. In DNA, the CDR3 is TGTGCCAGCAGCCAGGCGGGACAGGGTAGGTGGACGGTCTGGGGCTACACCTTC.

This chain connects TRBV6-5 to TRBJ1-4, with 7 bases identical to TRBD1. Germline CDR1 MNHEY, CDR2 SVGAGI. V gave up 6 bases and J gave up 8 bases; unmatched junction bases: 6. The CDR3 covers 13 residues. The CDR3: CASRQGSGEKLFF. As DNA, the CDR3 is TGTGCCAGCAGACAGGGGTCCGGGGAAAAACTGTTTTTT.

The V gene is TRBV6-2 or TRBV6-3, the J gene TRBJ2-7, with a tentative D call TRBD1 (6 bases). The CDR3 spans 16 residues. With 3 bases removed from V and 4 bases from J, the gap between germline ends came to 19 bases. Looked up from germline, CDR1 is MNHEY and CDR2 is SVGEGT. The CDR3 nucleotides are TGTGCCAGCAGTTATCCTCTCGGGCAGGGGTGGTACGAGCAGTACTTC. This codes for CASSYPLGQGWYEQYF.

To note about this clone: Germline is not matched at one junction end, which may reflect a read error. The rearrangement uses TRBV29-1 and TRBJ1-2; tentatively, D is TRBD1 (6 bases). Per germline, CDR1 SQVTM and CDR2 ANQGSEA. This CDR3 is built from 12 residues. The CDR3 nucleotides read TGCAGCGTGGGGGACCCAGACAGGCCGGCCTTCTTC. Translated: CSVGDPDRPAFF.

This clone was observed a few times. V is TRBV2 and J is TRBJ1-2; D gene unclear. Trimming took off 4 bases at V and 1 base at J, with 10 bases between the two ends. The CDR3 is 14 amino acids. The germline CDR1 and CDR2 sequences are SNHLY and FYNNEI. In DNA form, the CDR3 reads TGTGCCAGCAGTGTTGTTACTGGTAACTATGGCTACACCTTC. This translates into CASSVVTGNYGYTF.

This clone appeared a single time. The chain links TRBV3-1 (or the pseudogene TRBV3-2) to TRBJ1-2; 7 nucleotides line up with TRBD1. The ends lost 8 bases at V and 1 base at J; junction bases unmatched: 4. Germline values: CDR1 LGHDT, CDR2 YNNKEL (reference sequence). The CDR3 is 13 residues long. Here the CDR3 DNA reads TGTGCCAGCGCGGACAGGAATAACTATGGCTACACCTTC. Its protein is CASADRNNYGYTF.

This clone was found a few times. This chain connects TRBV5-6 to TRBJ2-3; the D gene is possibly TRBD2 (6 bases). Germline CDR1 is SGHDT and CDR2 is YYEEEE. V shed 2 bases and J shed 4 bases, with 14 bases lying between them. The CDR3 runs to 15 residues. CDR3 DNA sequence: TGTGCCAGCAGCTTCCGGAGGGTGGATGCAGATACGCAGTATTTT. Translating gives CASSFRRVDADTQYF.

The genes are TRBV18 and TRBJ1-1; no firm D call. CDR1 and CDR2 from the germline V gene are KGHSH and LQKENI. CDR3 size: 14 residues. Trimming took 0 bases from V and 1 from J, leaving 6 bases between them. As DNA, the CDR3 is TGTGCCAGCTCACCACCGGGGAGGAACACTGAAGCTTTCTTT. As protein: CASSPPGRNTEAFF. The whole variable domain, remainder taken from reference TRBV18 and TRBJ1-1, is NAGVMQNPRHLVRRRGQEARLRCSPMKGHSHVYWYRQLPEEGLKFMVYLQKENIIDESGMPKERFSAEFPKEGPSILRIQQVVRGDSAAYFCASSPPGRNTEAFFGQGTRLTVV.

The J gene is TRBJ2-3, the V gene TRBV7-8; TRBD1 matches 10 bases. Germline lookup yields CDR1 SGHVS and CDR2 FQNEAQ. This CDR3 comprises 16 residues. V shed 0 bases, J shed 1 base, and the junction held 1 base outside the gene matches. CDR3 protein: CASSLAGTGGTDTQYF. The CDR3, as DNA: TGTGCCAGCAGCTTAGCGGGGACAGGGGGCACAGATACGCAGTATTTT.

The V and J genes are TRBV30 and TRBJ1-6; D might be TRBD1 (6 bases). Per germline, CDR1 GTSNPN and CDR2 SVGIG (reference sequence). This CDR3 contains 13 residues. The V and J ends lost 1 base and 8 bases respectively, with 9 bases between them. The CDR3 sequence: CAWSASGDSPLHF. The CDR3 region has the DNA TGTGCCTGGAGTGCTTCAGGGGATTCACCCCTCCACTTT.

The rearrangement uses TRBV14 and TRBJ1-1; D might be TRBD1 (5 bases). Trimming removed 4 bases from V and 3 bases from J, with 15 bases in between. Germline V lookup: CDR1 SGHDN, CDR2 FVKESK. This CDR3 is 15 amino acids long. The CDR3 nucleotides are TGTGCCAGCAGCCTTAGGCGGGGCCCGGACACTGAAGCTTTCTTT. It is translated as CASSLRRGPDTEAFF.

The chain couples TRBV10-2 to TRBJ2-1; a possible D gene is TRBD2 (7 bases). The CDR3 loop spans 15 amino acids. Trimming took off 8 bases at V and 6 bases at J, with 20 bases between the two ends. The germline gives CDR1 WSHSY, CDR2 SAAADI. The CDR3 spells CASGLGGPLFNEQFF. The CDR3 DNA reads TGCGCCAGCGGACTAGGGGGACCCCTATTCAATGAGCAGTTCTTC.

The chain carries TRBV5-6 and TRBJ2-7; TRBD1 agrees at 9 bases. The V gene's germline CDR1 is SGHDT and CDR2 YYEEEE. V lost 2 bases, J lost 7 bases, and 13 bases stayed unmatched. There are 16 residues in the CDR3. The CDR3 reads CASSFRSGQGEGEQYF. CDR3 DNA: TGTGCCAGCAGCTTCCGGTCGGGACAGGGAGAGGGGGAGCAGTACTTC. Full variable domain (missing parts from reference TRBV5-6 and TRBJ2-7): DAGVTQSPTHLIKTRGQQVTLRCSPKSGHDTVSWYQQALGQGPQFIFQYYEEEERQRGNFPDRFSGHQFPNYSSELNVNALLLGDSALYLCASSFRSGQGEGEQYFGPGTRLTVT.

The genes are TRBV14 and TRBJ1-1; TRBD1 might be the D (5 bases). V was shortened by 4 bases and J by 0 bases, with 12 bases between the two germline ends. There are 15 residues in the CDR3. In germline, CDR1 is SGHDN, CDR2 FVKESK. The CDR3 is CASSPLTAMNTEAFF. The CDR3 bases are TGTGCCAGCAGCCCCTTGACAGCGATGAACACTGAAGCTTTCTTT. The whole variable domain, remainder taken from reference TRBV14 and TRBJ1-1, is EAGVTQFPSHSVIEKGQTVTLRCDPISGHDNLYWYRRVMGKEIKFLLHFVKESKQDESGMPNNRFLAERTGGTYSTLKVQPAELEDSGVYFCASSPLTAMNTEAFFGQGTRLTVV.

DNA of the CDR3: TGTGCCAGCAGCCAATCCGAGGGCCCGGGCGGGGAGCTGTTTTTT. It is translated as CASSQSEGPGGELFF. V and J are TRBV7-2 and TRBJ2-2; perhaps TRBD2 as D (5 bases). Germline CDR1 reads SGHTA; CDR2 reads FQGNSA. V was cut by 5 bases and J by 7 bases, with 17 bases left in between. The CDR3 is 15 residues long. Full variable domain (missing parts from reference TRBV7-2 and TRBJ2-2): GAGVSQSPSNKVTEKGKDVELRCDPISGHTALYWYRQSLGQGLEFLIYFQGNSAPDKSGLPSDRFSAERTGGSVSTLTIQRTQQEDSAVYLCASSQSEGPGGELFFGEGSRLTVL.

This clone was seen once. The chain couples TRBV2 to TRBJ1-4; 7 nucleotides line up with TRBD1. This CDR3 has 18 residues. V dropped 0 bases and J dropped 7; count of bases not matched to a gene: 14. The V gene's germline CDR1 is SNHLY and CDR2 FYNNEI. CDR3 amino acids: CASSEALRPGGWSEKLFF. CDR3 bases: TGTGCCAGCAGTGAAGCGCTTCGGCCAGGGGGTTGGAGTGAAAAACTGTTTTTT. The full variable domain, completed using reference TRBV2 and TRBJ1-4, is EPEVTQTPSHQVTQMGQEVILRCVPISNHLYFYWYRQILGQKVEFLVSFYNNEISEKSEIFDDQFSVERPDGSNFTLKIRSTKLEDSAMYFCASSEALRPGGWSEKLFFGSGTQLSVL.

The J gene is TRBJ2-7, the V gene TRBV9; 7 nucleotides agree with TRBD2. CDR3 size: 18 residues. The germline CDR1 and CDR2 sequences are SGDLS and YYNGEE. Losses at the gene ends were 0 bases for V and 5 bases for J; bases not matched to a gene: 17. The CDR3 nucleotides are TGTGCCAGCAGCGTAGACCCGCTAGAAGCCCGGACTAGACACGAGCAGTACTTC. Its translation is CASSVDPLEARTRHEQYF.

The chain employs TRBV12-5 and TRBJ1-1, with a tentative D call TRBD1 (6 bases). The CDR3 runs to 16 residues. Trimming cost V 7 bases and J 2 bases, with 20 bases left between them. Germline V gene data show CDR1 as LGHNT and CDR2 as FRNRAP. The CDR3 DNA reads as TGTGCTAGTGCCAAATCGGTGGGGGCAGGCAACACTGAAGCTTTCTTT. As protein: CASAKSVGAGNTEAFF.

The chain has TRBV15 and TRBJ1-2; 11 bases are shared with TRBD1. Germline values: CDR1 LNHNV, CDR2 YYDKDF (reference sequence). This CDR3 comprises 14 residues. After removal of 1 base from V and 9 bases from J, the junction contained 4 bases not matched to a gene. The CDR3 region is CATSRVGTGGRYTF. Here the CDR3 DNA reads TGTGCCACCAGCAGAGTCGGGACAGGGGGACGCTACACCTTC.

This clone was observed a few times. The CDR3 DNA sequence: TGTGCCAGTAACCCAGGGCCCCGCTCTGGAAACACCATATATTTT. It specifies CASNPGPRSGNTIYF. The chain combines TRBV19 with TRBJ1-3, with D tentatively TRBD1 (5 bases). Trimming cost V 7 bases and J 0 bases, with 13 bases left between them. The V gene's germline CDR1 is LNHDA and CDR2 SQIVND (reference sequence). This CDR3 region has 15 residues.

The rearrangement joins TRBV27 to TRBJ2-5, with D perhaps matching TRBD2 (5 bases). The CDR3 is made up of 14 amino acids. V dropped 5 bases and J dropped 5 bases, with 15 bases sitting between them. CDR1 MNHEY and CDR2 SMNVEV come from the germline V gene (reference sequence). CDR3 coding DNA: TGTGCCAGCAGTCCCCCCGGGGTCAGGGAGACCCAGTACTTC. Its translation: CASSPPGVRETQYF.

CDR3 sequence: CASSWGTGDNYGYTF. The CDR3 coding sequence is TGCGCCAGCAGCTGGGGTACAGGAGATAACTATGGCTACACCTTC. The rearrangement uses TRBV5-1 and TRBJ1-2; D is possibly TRBD1 (5 bases). Germline V gives CDR1 SGHRS, CDR2 YFSETQ. The germline V and J ends were trimmed by 3 bases and 1 base, with 13 bases remaining between them. The CDR3 loop spans 15 amino acids.

V usage is TRBV12-1 and J usage is TRBJ1-2. TRBV12-1 has pseudogene status. CDR3 size: 15 residues. The CDR3, as DNA: TGTGCCAGCACCCCGGTCCCTAGTTTGGTCTATGGCTACACCTTC. Translating gives CASTPVPSLVYGYTF.

This chain uses TRBV30 with TRBJ1-2, with 9 bases matching TRBD1. The CDR3 loop spans 11 amino acids. V dropped 5 bases and J dropped 10; count of bases not matched to a gene: 5. The germline V gene encodes CDR1 GTSNPN and CDR2 SVGIG (reference sequence). The chain's CDR3 is CAWAGQGVYTF. The DNA of the CDR3 is TGTGCCTGGGCGGGACAGGGCGTCTACACCTTC.

This CDR3 reads CASSAGGQGAYEQYF. In nucleotides, the CDR3 is TGTGCCAGCAGCGCAGGCGGACAGGGGGCCTACGAGCAGTACTTC. This chain joins TRBV5-4 and TRBJ2-7, with 10 bases aligning to TRBD1. The V and J ends lost 4 bases and 2 bases, in that order; junction bases with no gene match: 6. CDR3 length: 15 residues. Germline CDR1 SGHNT, CDR2 YYREEE (reference sequence).